This T cell receptor beta chain was sequenced in a study of cytomegalovirus exposure and HLA in healthy donors. Study background: A later analysis reported the same platform for the 100 to 150 validation repertoires and the approximately 720 first-cohort repertoires.

Profiling relied on immunoSEQ multiplex PCR, and the TCRdb table lists in-frame clones only, not all of them. The data contain some 220,000 clones, about nine tenths of them singletons. Findings and limits, study-wide: According to a subsequent analysis, TCR clusters identified in the first cohort showed a tendency to co-occur across the roughly 130 validation repertoires. There were under 200 TCR beta chains listed as cytomegalovirus-associated.

About this clone: The antigen remains undetermined.

Per the germline V gene, CDR1 is SNHLY and CDR2 is FYNNEI. V lost 4 bases and J lost 1; bases outside the gene matches: 8. CDR3 length: 17 residues. The sample taken for sequencing was PBMCs. This TCR derives from a woman aged 18-29 years in good health and CMV-seronegative. V gene TRBV2 combines with J gene TRBJ1-5; 9 positions agree with TRBD1. The CDR3 DNA reads TGTGCCAGCAGTGCCGGGACAGGGACCTTAAGCAATCAGCCCCAGCATTTT. As protein: CASSAGTGTLSNQPQHF.